This T cell receptor beta chain emerged from a study of blood T cell repertoires in COVID-19 (dated by TCRdb to the early 2020s). A note on the overall study: Samples from collaborators originated in the United States, Italy and Spain and spanned both the acute and convalescent phases of COVID-19. Sample metadata almost always included a de-identified subject ID, COVID-19 status, age in years and sex. Subjects who had been exposed to COVID-19, were actively infected with it, or had recovered from it provided the deeply sampled blood TCRbeta repertoires that made up the dataset. Where available, HLA class I and class II types were obtained from metadata supplied by the sample provider rather than from assay-based typing. The repertoires were released in a freely available public database intended as a resource for research on the immune response to SARS-CoV-2. The samples were drawn from the first 160 participants of the ongoing ImmuneRACE study and from under 1,500 subjects provided by 6 global collaborators. The material from the prospective study consisted of cDNA or gDNA derived from T cells, B-cell-depleted T cells, or PBMCs. Study-wide findings and limitations: The amount of clinical and demographic metadata varied by source and participant and was provided uncurated.

Collaborating institutions collected whole blood in K2EDTA tubes following their own protocols. For TCRbeta analysis, collaborators shipped samples in one of three forms: frozen whole blood, isolated PBMCs, or DNA extracted from either of those sample types. TCRbeta CDR3 regions were amplified from genomic DNA using the immunoSEQ Assay, a bias-controlled multiplex PCR. Regarding the original processing steps: Within the assay, amplification of reference gene primers was used to estimate how many nucleated cells each sample contained. To quantify the absolute abundance of each unique TCRbeta CDR3 rearrangement, sequence reads were collapsed and filtered. For each sample, productive Simpson clonality was calculated as the square root of Simpson's diversity index across productive rearrangements. The clones in this table, taken by TCRdb from immuneACCESS, are in-frame only. Not every clone is retained; where verified, under half of the shortfall comes from an unresolved V gene, and the cause of the rest is unknown. Clonal size and the V and J genes are those of that table, whereas D and trimming came from the DNA. In all, the sample holds 250,000 to 350,000 clones, and approximately 86% of those were seen once. The ten largest clones add up to roughly 2.1% of the sample.

Remarks on this clone: It lacks a known antigen. No clone much larger than this one lies a single base away; base qualities are absent.

Between the V and J ends, shortened by 5 bases and 0 bases respectively, the junction contains 13 bases. The germline V gene encodes CDR1 SGHAT and CDR2 FQNNGV. Its CDR3 holds 15 amino acids, cysteine through phenylalanine. Solely the CDR3 DNA is kept, with 45 bases framed from the first base. The receptor comes from a man younger than 35 with active or convalescent COVID-19. The rearrangement combines TRBV11-2 with TRBJ1-2; TRBD1 is perhaps the D gene, given 6 matching bases. Specimen: peripheral blood. The bases are TGTGCCAGCAGCCTGGGGGCAGACCCTAACTATGGCTACACCTTC. This encodes CASSLGADPNYGYTF.